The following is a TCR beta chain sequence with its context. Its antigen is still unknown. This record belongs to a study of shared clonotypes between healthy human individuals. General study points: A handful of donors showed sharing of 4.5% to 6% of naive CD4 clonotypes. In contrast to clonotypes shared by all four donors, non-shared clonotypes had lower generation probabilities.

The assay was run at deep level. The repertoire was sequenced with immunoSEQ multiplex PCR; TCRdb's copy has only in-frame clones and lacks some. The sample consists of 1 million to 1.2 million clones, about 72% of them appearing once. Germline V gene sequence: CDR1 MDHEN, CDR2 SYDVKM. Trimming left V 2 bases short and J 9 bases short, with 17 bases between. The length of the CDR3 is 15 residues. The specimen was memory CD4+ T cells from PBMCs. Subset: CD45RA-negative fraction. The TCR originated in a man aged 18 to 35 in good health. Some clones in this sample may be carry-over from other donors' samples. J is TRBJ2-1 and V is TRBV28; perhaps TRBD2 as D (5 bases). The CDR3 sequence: CASSLSRWPRGEQFF. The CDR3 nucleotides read TGTGCCAGCAGTTTAAGTCGGTGGCCTCGGGGTGAGCAGTTCTTC.